The source of this T cell receptor (beta chain) is a study of regulatory T cells in long-lasting Graves disease. As for time point: newly diagnosed GD, antithyroid drugs for less than 3 months. TCR sequences were obtained from RNA taken from PBMCs. To make TCR beta libraries, researchers used iRepertoire HTBI primers and Arm-PCR of CDR3 regions. TCRdb re-derived calls from the multiplex PCR reads in MiXCR, one entry per CDR3 protein. The sample yields hundreds of thousands of distinct CDR3 sequences, roughly 16% seen once. This CDR3 comprises 13 residues. In germline, CDR1 is MNHEY, CDR2 SVGEGT. Trimming took 0 bases from V and 10 from J, leaving 12 bases between them. This clonotype was seen ten or more times. The same sample was also studied in work on T cells in Graves' hyperthyroidism and ophthalmopathy. In that study: Ophthalmopathy was distinguished from stable hyperthyroidism by 13 V-J signatures.

The chain combines TRBV6-2 or TRBV6-3 with TRBJ1-1; D not certain. The receptor comes from a woman between 25 and 40 years old with Graves disease. Sequences were derived from peripheral blood mononuclear cells (PBMCs), sampled at new diagnosis, from a patient treated with antithyroid drugs. CDR3 loop: CASSYSSGRGAFF. Here the CDR3 DNA reads TGTGCCAGCAGTTACTCGAGCGGGCGGGGAGCTTTCTTT.